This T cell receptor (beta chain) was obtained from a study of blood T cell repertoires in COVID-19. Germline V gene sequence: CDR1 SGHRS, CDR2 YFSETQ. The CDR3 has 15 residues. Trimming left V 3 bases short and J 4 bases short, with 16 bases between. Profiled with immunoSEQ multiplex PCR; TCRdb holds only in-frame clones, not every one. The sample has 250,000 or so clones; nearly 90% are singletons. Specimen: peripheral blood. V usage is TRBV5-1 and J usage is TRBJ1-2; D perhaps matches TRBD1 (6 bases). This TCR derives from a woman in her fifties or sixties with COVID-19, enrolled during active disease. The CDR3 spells CASSSGGAPTYGYTF. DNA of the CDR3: TGCGCCAGCAGCTCGGGGGGGGCCCCTACCTATGGCTACACCTTC.